This T cell receptor (beta chain) was documented in a study of blood T cell repertoires in COVID-19 (dated by TCRdb to the early 2020s). Background on the whole study: Samples covering the acute and convalescent phases of COVID-19 were provided by collaborators in the United States, Italy and Spain. The material from the prospective study consisted of cDNA or gDNA derived from T cells, B-cell-depleted T cells, or PBMCs. The dataset comprised deeply sampled blood TCRbeta repertoires from subjects exposed to, actively infected with, or recovered from COVID-19. The repertoires were made available in a free public database intended to serve as a resource for research on the immune response to SARS-CoV-2. The samples were drawn from the first 160 participants of the ongoing ImmuneRACE study and from 1,254 subjects provided by 6 global collaborators. The sample metadata nearly always contained a de-identified subject ID, COVID-19 status, age in years and sex. Where available, HLA class I and class II types were obtained from metadata supplied by the sample provider rather than from assay-based typing.

Overall study outcomes, separate from this receptor: Clinical and demographic metadata were provided uncurated, with the amount varying by source and participant.

TCRbeta CDR3 regions were amplified from genomic DNA using the immunoSEQ Assay, a bias-controlled multiplex PCR. For the original study's pipeline: The number of nucleated cells in each sample was estimated by amplification of reference gene primers within the assay. Sequence reads were collapsed and filtered to measure the absolute abundance of every unique TCRbeta CDR3 rearrangement. For each sample, productive Simpson clonality was calculated as the square root of Simpson's diversity index across productive rearrangements. What TCRdb holds here is the immuneACCESS table cut down to in-frame rearrangements. Part of the clones is not present; checked against another copy, under half of the missing clones reflect an unresolved V gene, and the others are unexplained. V and J calls and clone size are given by that table; D and trimming were obtained from the DNA. The sample has 90,000 to 140,000 clones on record, roughly 80% of them singletons. Roughly 21% of the sample rests with the top ten.

The CDR3, cysteine through phenylalanine, is 14 amino acids long. The read is trimmed to its CDR3 DNA, 42 bases read in frame from base 1. V is pruned by 0 bases and J by 7 bases, leaving 3 bases of the junction without a gene match. For CDR1 and CDR2, the germline V gene lists SGHRS and YFSETQ. Whole blood was collected in K2EDTA tubes by collaborating institutions according to the institutions' own protocols. Collaborator samples were shipped for TCRbeta analysis as frozen whole blood, isolated PBMCs, or DNA extracted from either sample type. In the case of this clone: Its antigen has not been determined. Base quality data are lacking; no much larger clone is found one base away.

The clonotype comes from a woman aged 70-85 years with acute or convalescent COVID-19. The chain links TRBV5-1 with TRBJ2-2; 7 nucleotides in the junction match TRBD1. The sample comprised peripheral blood. The CDR3 region reads CASSLGQGHGELFF. The DNA sequence is given as TGCGCCAGCAGCTTGGGACAGGGCCACGGGGAGCTGTTTTTT. Reference TRBV5-1 and TRBJ2-2 genes cover what lies past the CDR3, so the full variable domain is KAGVTQTPRYLIKTRGQQVTLSCSPISGHRSVSWYQQTPGQGLQFLFEYFSETQRNKGNFPGRFSGRQFSNSRSEMNVSTLELGDSALYLCASSLGQGHGELFFGEGSRLTVL.